The 4 T cell receptor beta chains given below trace back to one sample, sequenced in a study of cytomegalovirus exposure and HLA in healthy donors. PCR employed 60 Vbeta and 13 Jbeta primers. Profiled with immunoSEQ multiplex PCR; TCRdb holds only in-frame clones, not every one. The sample has some 110,000 clones, around 80% seen once. The sequencing input was PBMCs. Receptor source: a man aged 30 to 39 in good health and CMV-seropositive.

This clone has more than one count but fewer than ten. CDR3 in DNA: TGTGCCAGCAGCTCCTTCGGTAGCGGGGTTCCAGTGACCCAGTACTTC. Translation gives CASSSFGSGVPVTQYF. J is TRBJ2-5 and V is TRBV7-2; 8 positions agree with TRBD2. J lost 7 bases, V lost 4 bases, and 14 bases had no gene match. The CDR3 sequence is 16 residues long. Germline V CDR1 and CDR2: SGHTA, FQGNSA. The full variable domain, in which reference TRBV7-2 and TRBJ2-5 provide the parts outside the CDR3, is GAGVSQSPSNKVTEKGKDVELRCDPISGHTALYWYRQSLGQGLEFLIYFQGNSAPDKSGLPSDRFSAERTGGSVSTLTIQRTQQEDSAVYLCASSSFGSGVPVTQYFGPGTRLLVL.

The chain joins TRBV19 to TRBJ1-3; 10 bases align to TRBD1. The CDR3 covers 16 residues. CDR1 LNHDA and CDR2 SQIVND come from the germline V gene (reference sequence). V dropped 2 bases and J dropped 0; count of bases not matched to a gene: 1. CDR3 sequence: CASSIWTGGSGNTIYF. Written as DNA, the CDR3 is TGTGCCAGTAGTATATGGACAGGGGGCTCTGGAAACACCATATATTTT.

This clone was seen more than once but under ten times. This chain joins TRBV4-3 and TRBJ2-1; 9 positions match TRBD2. The length of the CDR3 is 18 residues. CDR1 and CDR2 from the germline V gene are LGHNA and YSLEER. V gave up 1 base and J gave up 4 bases; unmatched junction bases: 11. In nucleotides, the CDR3 is TGCGCCAGCAGCCAAGCGAGTGTAGCGGGAGTGGGTTACAATGAGCAGTTCTTC. Its translation: CASSQASVAGVGYNEQFF.

The J gene is TRBJ2-7, the V gene TRBV4-3, with a possible D match to TRBD1 (5 bases). The germline V and J ends were trimmed by 0 bases and 9 bases, with 12 bases remaining between them. Germline V gene sequence: CDR1 LGHNA, CDR2 YSLEER. This CDR3 spans 13 amino acids. CDR3 in amino acids: CASSQDQGFGQYF. CDR3 DNA: TGCGCCAGCAGCCAAGATCAGGGATTCGGGCAGTACTTC.